The 16 T cell receptor beta chains reported below all come from one sample, sequenced in a study of blood T cell repertoires in COVID-19. The method was immunoSEQ multiplex PCR; TCRdb's version includes in-frame clones alone and lacks a portion of them. The sample consists of a few hundred thousand clones, about nine tenths of them appearing once. Source material: PBMCs or T cells enriched from blood (not recorded which). The receptors shown here come from a woman aged 25 to 39 who had recovered from COVID-19.

The J gene is TRBJ2-1, the V gene TRBV6-5, with 8 nucleotides matching TRBD1. This CDR3 comprises 16 residues. Trimming removed 3 bases from V and 15 bases from J; junction bases left unmatched: 19. The germline CDR1 and CDR2 sequences are MNHEY and SVGAGI. For the CDR3, the DNA is TGTGCCAGCAGTTATTTTTCAGGGGGCCGGCAGGGGGATCGGTTCTTC. Translation gives CASSYFSGGRQGDRFF.

The rearrangement links TRBV27 to TRBJ2-7, with a tentative D call TRBD2 (7 bases). The CDR3 is 16 amino acids. Germline V CDR1 and CDR2: MNHEY, SMNVEV (reference sequence). V lost 0 bases, J lost 6 bases, and 18 bases lay in between. The DNA for the CDR3 is TGTGCCAGCAGTTTATCGACGCACGGGGGGCTCGCCGAGCAGTACTTC. Residues: CASSLSTHGGLAEQYF.

This clone appeared a few times. The V and J genes are TRBV3-1 (or the pseudogene TRBV3-2) and TRBJ2-1; D unclear. CDR1 is LGHDT, CDR2 YNNKEL, per germline (reference sequence). V was pared by 6 bases and J by 6 bases, with 12 bases between. This CDR3 has 13 amino acids. DNA of the CDR3: TGTGCCAGCAGTCAGCAGCCTAGCAATGAGCAGTTCTTC. It is translated as CASSQQPSNEQFF.

The chain joins TRBV4-1 to TRBJ2-5, with D possibly being TRBD1 (5 bases). The length of the CDR3 is 15 residues. CDR1 is MGHRA and CDR2 is YSYEKL in the germline V gene. V dropped 0 bases and J dropped 3 bases, with 11 bases sitting between them. The CDR3: CASSQEKGLKETQYF. In nucleotides, the CDR3 is TGCGCCAGCAGCCAAGAAAAGGGGCTGAAAGAGACCCAGTACTTC.

This clone was recorded once. This rearrangement joins TRBV18 to TRBJ2-3; 8 nucleotides match TRBD2. Germline CDR1 reads KGHSH; CDR2 reads LQKENI. With V trimmed by 0 bases and J by 8 bases, 10 bases remained unmatched. The CDR3 contains 16 residues. CDR3 residues: CASSPPTGLADLTQYF. The CDR3 DNA is TGTGCCAGCTCACCACCGACAGGACTAGCAGATCTTACGCAGTATTTT.

This clone occurred once. A read error may produce the germline difference seen at one junction end. The chain joins TRBV28 to TRBJ1-6; a possible D gene is TRBD1 (6 bases). Germline CDR1 and CDR2: MDHEN and SYDVKM. This CDR3 spans 15 amino acids. The CDR3 coding sequence is TGTGCCAGCAATTTAAACAGGGACCGCTATTCACCCCTCCACTTT. Its protein product is CASNLNRDRYSPLHF.

The chain couples TRBV11-2 to TRBJ2-1; D might be TRBD1 (5 bases). From germline, CDR1 is SGHAT and CDR2 FQNNGV. Trimming took 1 base from V and 7 from J, leaving 8 bases between them. CDR3 length: 13 residues. Written as DNA, the CDR3 is TGTGCCAGCAGCTTAGGGGGCCCGAATGAGCAGTTCTTC. It yields the protein CASSLGGPNEQFF. Full variable domain (outside the CDR3, taken from reference TRBV11-2 and TRBJ2-1): EAGVAQSPRYKIIEKRQSVAFWCNPISGHATLYWYQQILGQGPKLLIQFQNNGVVDDSQLPKDRFSAERLKGVDSTLKIQPAKLEDSAVYLCASSLGGPNEQFFGPGTRLTVL.

The V gene is TRBV2, the J gene TRBJ1-3, with D tentatively TRBD1 (5 bases). Germline-derived CDR1 and CDR2 are SNHLY and FYNNEI. The V gene lost 1 base and the J gene lost 3 bases, with 7 bases spanning the gap. This CDR3 region has 14 residues. The CDR3 DNA is TGTGCCAGCAGTGAAGTGGGGGGTGGAAACACCATATATTTT. Protein product: CASSEVGGGNTIYF.

This clone was found a few times. J is TRBJ1-1 and V is TRBV5-1; D unresolved. The V end lost 4 bases, the J end lost 1 base, and 11 bases lay between the germline ends. Germline CDR1 reads SGHRS; CDR2 reads YFSETQ. This CDR3 is 14 amino acids long. The CDR3 region is CASSPQSRNTEAFF. The CDR3, as DNA: TGCGCCAGCAGCCCGCAATCTAGGAACACTGAAGCTTTCTTT.

The V and J genes are TRBV5-1 and TRBJ2-1; 12 bases align to TRBD2. This CDR3 is 16 amino acids long. The junction had 9 bases not matched to a gene; V was cut back by 2 bases and J by 9 bases. Germline CDR1 SGHRS, CDR2 YFSETQ. DNA of the CDR3: TGCGCCAGCAGCTTCGAACGGACTAGCGGGAACACTGAGCAGTTCTTC. Translating gives CASSFERTSGNTEQFF.

The rearrangement uses TRBV4-1 and TRBJ2-5; 7 positions match TRBD2. The CDR3 has 14 amino acids. V lost 3 bases and J lost 7; bases outside the gene matches: 8. The germline V gene has CDR1 MGHRA and CDR2 YSYEKL. The CDR3 loop is CASSHPSGTGTQYF. In DNA, the CDR3 is TGCGCCAGCAGCCATCCCAGCGGGACGGGGACCCAGTACTTC.

The V and J genes are TRBV20-1 and TRBJ2-7; D remains ambiguous. CDR1 DFQATT and CDR2 SNEGSKA come from the germline V gene (reference sequence). There are 11 residues in the CDR3. V was clipped by 2 bases and J by 6 bases, with 8 bases between them. The CDR3 coding sequence is TGCAGTGCTAGACTCTCCCTCGAGCAGTACTTC. It yields the protein CSARLSLEQYF.

This chain uses TRBV5-1 with TRBJ1-5, with a weak D call TRBD1 (5 bases). V was trimmed by 4 bases and J by 3 bases, leaving 11 bases between them. Looked up from germline, CDR1 is SGHRS and CDR2 is YFSETQ. The CDR3 is 14 amino acids. CDR3 loop: CASSIGELNQPQHF. CDR3 DNA sequence: TGCGCCAGCAGCATAGGGGAACTCAATCAGCCCCAGCATTTT.

This clone turned up a few times. The chain joins TRBV4-2 to TRBJ1-2, with 7 positions matching TRBD1. Germline CDR1 is LGHNA and CDR2 is YNFKEQ. J was trimmed by 3 bases and V by 0 bases; bases with no gene match: 10. The CDR3 runs 17 residues. CDR3 sequence: CASSQDGVRGPDYGYTF. CDR3 nucleotide sequence: TGTGCCAGCAGCCAAGATGGGGTAAGGGGGCCGGACTATGGCTACACCTTC.

CDR3 in amino acids: CATSRESLTRVNIQYF. The DNA for the CDR3 is TGTGCCACCAGCAGAGAATCCCTAACCCGCGTAAACATTCAGTACTTC. This chain uses TRBV15 with TRBJ2-4; no clear D gene. The CDR3 runs to 16 residues. The ends were cut back, 0 bases at V and 6 bases at J, with 15 bases in the middle. Germline values: CDR1 LNHNV, CDR2 YYDKDF (reference sequence).

This sequence joins TRBV19 and TRBJ1-5, with TRBD1 identical over 8 bases. The germline gives CDR1 LNHDA, CDR2 SQIVND (reference sequence). The J segment lost 2 bases and the V segment lost 5 bases, leaving 5 bases of the junction unmatched. This CDR3 comprises 15 residues. The CDR3 coding sequence is TGTGCCAGTAGTTCAGGGGGCGGCGGCAATCAGCCCCAGCATTTT. Translating it yields CASSSGGGGNQPQHF.